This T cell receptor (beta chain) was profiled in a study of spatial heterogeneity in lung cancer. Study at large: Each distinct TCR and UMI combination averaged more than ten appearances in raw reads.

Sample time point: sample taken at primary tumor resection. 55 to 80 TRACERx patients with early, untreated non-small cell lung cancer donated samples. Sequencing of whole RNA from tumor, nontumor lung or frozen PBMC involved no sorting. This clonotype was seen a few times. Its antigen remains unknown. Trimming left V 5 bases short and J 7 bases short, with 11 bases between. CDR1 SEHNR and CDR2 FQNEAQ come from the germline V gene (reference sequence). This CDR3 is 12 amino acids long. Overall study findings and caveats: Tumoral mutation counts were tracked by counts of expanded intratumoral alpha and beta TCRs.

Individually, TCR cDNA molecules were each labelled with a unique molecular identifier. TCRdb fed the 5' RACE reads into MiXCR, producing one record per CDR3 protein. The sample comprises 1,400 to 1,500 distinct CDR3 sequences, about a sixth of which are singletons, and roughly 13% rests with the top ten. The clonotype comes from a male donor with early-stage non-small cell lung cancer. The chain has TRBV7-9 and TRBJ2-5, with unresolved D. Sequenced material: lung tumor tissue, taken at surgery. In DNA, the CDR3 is TGTGCCAGCAGCCCCGCAGTTGGGACCCAGTACTTC. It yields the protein CASSPAVGTQYF.